Below are 9 T cell receptor beta chains sequenced from a single sample in a study of cytomegalovirus exposure and HLA in healthy donors. PCR primers comprised 60 Vbeta and 13 Jbeta primers. Sequencing was performed with immunoSEQ multiplex PCR; in TCRdb, only in-frame clones are kept and a portion is missing. The data contain some 130,000 clones, under 85% of them singletons. Sequenced sample: PBMCs. The source is a woman aged 50 to 65 in good health and CMV-seropositive.

The chain carries TRBV4-2 and TRBJ2-4; TRBD1 matches 8 bases. The trim removed 1 base at V and 4 bases at J, leaving 3 bases unmatched. Germline lookup yields CDR1 LGHNA and CDR2 YNFKEQ. The CDR3 runs 15 residues. CDR3 amino acids: CASSQAGTGKNIQYF. CDR3 DNA: TGTGCCAGCAGCCAAGCCGGGACAGGAAAAAACATTCAGTACTTC.

The V call is TRBV11-3, the J call TRBJ2-7; tentative D call: TRBD1 (6 bases). Germline V gene lookup returns CDR1 SGHNT and CDR2 YENEEA. The CDR3 covers 13 residues. Trimming stripped 5 bases from V and 9 bases from J, with 17 bases between. The CDR3 is CASSKSTGTWQYF. The CDR3 DNA sequence: TGTGCCAGCAGCAAATCCACAGGGACGTGGCAGTACTTC.

This chain joins TRBV7-8 and TRBJ2-5; D unresolved. The CDR3 contains 13 residues. Germline V gene data show CDR1 as SGHVS and CDR2 as FQNEAQ. V was clipped by 4 bases and J by 5 bases, with 11 bases between them. CDR3 DNA sequence: TGTGCCAGCAGCTGGGCACCAATGGAGACCCAGTACTTC. Residues: CASSWAPMETQYF.

The chain employs TRBV6-5 and TRBJ1-2; 8 bases fit TRBD1. The V and J ends lost 1 base and 8 bases, in that order; junction bases with no gene match: 9. Germline CDR1 MNHEY, CDR2 SVGAGI. CDR3 length: 15 amino acids. CDR3 sequence (DNA): TGTGCCAGCAGTTACTTCGACAGGGGCTCGAGCGGCTACACCTTC. Its translation is CASSYFDRGSSGYTF.

The table lists this clone with a few counts. The chain uses TRBV9 and TRBJ2-5; TRBD2 agrees at 7 bases. Germline CDR1 reads SGDLS; CDR2 reads YYNGEE. Trimming removed 0 bases from V and 5 bases from J; junction bases left unmatched: 7. The CDR3 has 15 residues. CDR3 residues: CASSVVGGWAETQYF. CDR3 bases: TGTGCCAGCAGCGTAGTGGGAGGGTGGGCGGAGACCCAGTACTTC.

The rearrangement joins TRBV7-9 to TRBJ2-5; tentative D call: TRBD1 (6 bases). The CDR3 runs to 14 residues. Germline CDR1 SEHNR, CDR2 FQNEAQ (reference sequence). V lost 3 bases to trimming and J lost 5 bases, with 13 bases between them. The chain's CDR3 is CASSLNQGSETQYF. CDR3 nucleotide sequence: TGTGCCAGCAGCTTGAACCAGGGGTCGGAGACCCAGTACTTC.

V gene TRBV7-8 combines with J gene TRBJ1-4; no definite D call. V lost 2 bases to trimming and J lost 10 bases, with 11 bases between them. In germline, CDR1 is SGHVS, CDR2 FQNEAQ. The CDR3 spans 13 residues. The CDR3 DNA is TGTGCCAGCAGCTTAACCCGGGAGGGAAAACTGTTTTTT. Its protein product is CASSLTREGKLFF.

J is TRBJ1-4 and V is TRBV10-3; D gene ambiguous. CDR3 length equals 13 residues. Trimming pared 6 bases from V and 12 bases from J, leaving 17 bases between. In germline, CDR1 is ENHRY, CDR2 SYGVKD. The CDR3, as DNA: TGTGCCATCAGCCCGGTCGCCCGGAGGGAACTGTTTTTT. Amino acid sequence: CAISPVARRELFF.

This clone was detected a few times. The rearrangement uses TRBV19 and TRBJ1-1, with a tentative D call TRBD1 (6 bases). Germline V gene sequence: CDR1 LNHDA, CDR2 SQIVND (reference sequence). V gave up 7 bases and J gave up 4 bases, with 13 bases separating them. CDR3 length: 13 amino acids. Here the CDR3 reads CASIGQSGTEAFF. The DNA for the CDR3 is TGTGCCAGTATCGGACAGTCGGGCACTGAAGCTTTCTTT.